These 6 T cell receptor beta chains were sequenced from one sample in a study of shared clonotypes between healthy human individuals. Clones were read by immunoSEQ multiplex PCR, and TCRdb kept only the in-frame ones, dropping some. The data show roughly 2,000,000 clones, 93% seen once. CD8 cells regarded as naive lacked CD45RO, were positively chosen for CCR7, and omitted terminally differentiated effector memory CD45RA+ cells. Sample: naive CD8+ T cells from PBMCs. The receptors come from a young man in good health. Some clones in this sample may be carry-over from other donors' samples.

This clone occurred once. The same CDR3 arises from other DNA sequences in this sample as well. V and J are TRBV7-2 and TRBJ2-5, with 7 bases lining up with TRBD2. After removal of 0 bases from V and 2 bases from J, the junction contained 3 bases not matched to a gene. CDR3 size: 15 residues. The germline gives CDR1 SGHTA, CDR2 FQGNSA. In DNA, the CDR3 is TGTGCCAGCAGCTTAGCGGGAGGGGTTCAAGAGACCCAGTACTTC. As protein: CASSLAGGVQETQYF. Looking up the rest from reference TRBV7-2 and TRBJ2-5 gives the full variable domain: GAGVSQSPSNKVTEKGKDVELRCDPISGHTALYWYRQSLGQGLEFLIYFQGNSAPDKSGLPSDRFSAERTGGSVSTLTIQRTQQEDSAVYLCASSLAGGVQETQYFGPGTRLLVL.

The rearrangement links TRBV6-1 to TRBJ1-5; D call uncertain. The CDR3 contains 15 residues. V lost 2 bases and J 2 bases, leaving 10 bases between the germline ends. CDR1 is MNHNS, CDR2 SASEGT, per germline. CDR3 in amino acids: CASSESPFGNQPQHF. The CDR3, as DNA: TGTGCCAGCAGTGAATCCCCCTTTGGCAATCAGCCCCAGCATTTT.

This chain links TRBV9 with TRBJ2-3; D possibly uses TRBD1 or TRBD2 (6 bases each). CDR1 is SGDLS and CDR2 is YYNGEE in the germline V gene. This CDR3 spans 14 amino acids. V lost 6 bases and J 2 bases, leaving 13 bases between the germline ends. CDR3 loop: CASNGGIDTDTQYF. CDR3 DNA sequence: TGTGCCAGCAACGGGGGCATTGACACAGATACGCAGTATTTT.

J is TRBJ1-3 and V is TRBV28; TRBD1 aligns across 8 bases. V dropped 5 bases and J dropped 4; count of bases not matched to a gene: 10. The length of the CDR3 is 16 residues. The germline CDR1 and CDR2 sequences are MDHEN and SYDVKM. The CDR3 DNA reads as TGTGCCAGCAGTGGGTGGAACGGACAGGGAGGAAACACCATATATTTT. Translating gives CASSGWNGQGGNTIYF.

This clone was picked up a small number of times. The V and J genes are TRBV11-2 and TRBJ1-5; the D is unclear. V lost 0 bases and J lost 7, with 13 bases in between. Germline-derived CDR1 and CDR2 are SGHAT and FQNNGV. This CDR3 contains 15 residues. The CDR3 DNA follows: TGTGCCAGCAGCTTAGACGTGGGCAGGATCCAGCCCCAGCATTTT. This codes for CASSLDVGRIQPQHF.

The chain recombines TRBV7-2 with TRBJ1-5, with D possibly being TRBD1 (5 bases). V lost 3 bases and J lost 6, with 12 bases in between. The CDR3 consists of 14 residues. CDR1 is SGHTA, CDR2 FQGNSA, per germline. CDR3 nucleotides: TGTGCCAGCAGCTTCTTAACCGGGGGTCAGCCCCAGCATTTT. Encoded protein: CASSFLTGGQPQHF.